A single sample is the source of the 25 T cell receptor beta chains below, sequenced in a study of siplizumab effects on memory and regulatory T cells. The method was immunoSEQ multiplex PCR; TCRdb's version includes in-frame clones alone and lacks a portion of them. The sample shows over 50,000 clones, 83% of them seen only once. The source material was memory CD4+ T cells sorted from blood. The receptors were sampled from a human donor in good health.

This chain joins TRBV30 and TRBJ2-7, with D possibly matching TRBD1 (6 bases). Trimming took 3 bases from V and 4 from J, leaving 19 bases between them. CDR3 length equals 15 residues. Germline V gene sequence: CDR1 GTSNPN, CDR2 SVGIG (reference sequence). CDR3 sequence reads: CAWSHGQSPGYEQYF. DNA of the CDR3: TGTGCCTGGAGCCACGGACAGTCCCCTGGGTACGAGCAGTACTTC. Together with reference TRBV30 and TRBJ2-7, the CDR3 gives the full variable domain: SQTIHQWPATLVQPVGSPLSLECTVEGTSNPNLYWYRQAAGRGLQLLFYSVGIGQISSEVPQNLSASRPQDRQFILSSKKLLLSDSGFYLCAWSHGQSPGYEQYFGPGTRLTVT.

This clone was detected only a few times. CDR3 in amino acids: CASSLLPSSGNTIYF. The CDR3 nucleotides are TGTGCCAGCAGCCTCCTCCCCAGCTCTGGAAACACCATATATTTT. The chain uses TRBV11-2 and TRBJ1-3, with D unresolved. Germline CDR1 reads SGHAT; CDR2 reads FQNNGV. The CDR3 sequence is 15 residues long. V lost 5 bases, J lost 0 bases, and 11 bases lay in between.

There are a few counts of this clone. The V gene is TRBV9, the J gene TRBJ1-6, with D perhaps matching TRBD1 (5 bases). The CDR3 is made up of 14 amino acids. V dropped 2 bases and J dropped 5 bases, with 8 bases sitting between them. The germline gives CDR1 SGDLS, CDR2 YYNGEE. The chain's CDR3 is CASSVSRDNSPLHF. The CDR3 DNA follows: TGTGCCAGCAGCGTCTCCAGGGATAATTCACCCCTCCACTTT.

V is TRBV7-2 and J is TRBJ1-1; D is unclear. The CDR3 has 11 amino acids. Germline V gene data show CDR1 as SGHTA and CDR2 as FQGNSA. Trimming pared 6 bases from V and 11 bases from J, leaving 13 bases between. This chain's CDR3 is CASSTLREAFF. In nucleotides, the CDR3 is TGTGCCAGCAGTACCCTTAGGGAGGCTTTCTTT.

V is TRBV19 and J is TRBJ2-3; 10 nucleotides agree with TRBD2. Trimming removed 6 bases from V and 0 bases from J; junction bases left unmatched: 6. Germline V gene lookup returns CDR1 LNHDA and CDR2 SQIVND (reference sequence). The CDR3 contains 16 residues. The CDR3: CASSLTSGKSTDTQYF. Here the CDR3 DNA reads TGTGCCAGTAGCCTAACTAGCGGGAAGAGCACAGATACGCAGTATTTT.

This chain connects TRBV5-4 to TRBJ2-5; D not resolved. Trimming shortened V by 7 bases and J by 5 bases, and 9 bases separated the two germline ends. CDR1 is SGHNT, CDR2 YYREEE, per germline (reference sequence). CDR3 size: 11 residues. The CDR3 loop reads CASGVVETQYF. DNA for the CDR3: TGTGCCAGCGGGGTGGTTGAGACCCAGTACTTC. Together with reference TRBV5-4 and TRBJ2-5, the CDR3 gives the full variable domain: ETGVTQSPTHLIKTRGQQVTLRCSSQSGHNTVSWYQQALGQGPQFIFQYYREEENGRGNFPPRFSGLQFPNYSSELNVNALELDDSALYLCASGVVETQYFGPGTRLLVL.

This clone was detected a few times. The DNA for the CDR3 is TGTGCCAGCAGCTTTACCAGGGGCACAGATACGCAGTATTTT. Translating gives CASSFTRGTDTQYF. The gene calls are TRBV11-2 and TRBJ2-3, with D possibly matching TRBD1 (5 bases). Germline CDR1 SGHAT, CDR2 FQNNGV. V gave up 3 bases and J gave up 1 base, with 8 bases separating them. The CDR3 consists of 14 residues.

The CDR3 DNA follows: TGTGCTAGTGCCCTGACAGGGAGATCCTACGAGCAGTACTTC. Translated: CASALTGRSYEQYF. The gene calls are TRBV12-5 and TRBJ2-7, with 7 bases matching TRBD1. J lost 1 base, V lost 7 bases, and 7 bases had no gene match. The length of the CDR3 is 14 residues. Germline V gene data show CDR1 as LGHNT and CDR2 as FRNRAP.

The gene calls are TRBV4-1 and TRBJ1-4; TRBD1 might be the D (5 bases). The germline V and J ends were trimmed by 4 bases and 6 bases, with 15 bases remaining between them. The length of the CDR3 is 15 residues. CDR1 and CDR2 from the germline V gene are MGHRA and YSYEKL. The CDR3 loop reads CASSPTQGGDEKLFF. CDR3 sequence (DNA): TGCGCCAGCAGCCCAACGCAGGGCGGAGATGAAAAACTGTTTTTT.

This clone turned up a few times. The V and J genes are TRBV7-6 and TRBJ2-5; 7 nucleotides match TRBD1. Germline loops: CDR1 SGHVS, CDR2 FNYEAQ. The CDR3 is made up of 15 amino acids. J lost 5 bases, V lost 3 bases, and 9 bases had no gene match. CDR3 loop: CASSFKGAEVETQYF. Here the CDR3 DNA reads TGTGCCAGCAGCTTTAAGGGGGCGGAGGTGGAGACCCAGTACTTC.

The genes are TRBV11-2 and TRBJ2-1; D is ambiguous. The CDR3 has 16 residues. The V gene's germline CDR1 is SGHAT and CDR2 FQNNGV. The ends were cut back, 5 bases at V and 4 bases at J, with 18 bases in the middle. CDR3 residues: CASSPTRRRDYNEQFF. The CDR3 DNA reads TGTGCCAGCAGCCCGACCCGACGACGAGATTACAATGAGCAGTTCTTC.

V is TRBV7-2 and J is TRBJ1-1; D gene ambiguous. The CDR3 length is 19 residues. V gave up 4 bases and J gave up 0 bases, with 24 bases separating them. The germline gives CDR1 SGHTA, CDR2 FQGNSA. CDR3 sequence: CASSSGRPPVASMNTEAFF. CDR3 coding DNA: TGTGCCAGCAGCTCGGGCCGACCCCCCGTAGCTTCTATGAACACTGAAGCTTTCTTT. The variable domain in full, with the rest retrieved from reference TRBV7-2 and TRBJ1-1, is GAGVSQSPSNKVTEKGKDVELRCDPISGHTALYWYRQSLGQGLEFLIYFQGNSAPDKSGLPSDRFSAERTGGSVSTLTIQRTQQEDSAVYLCASSSGRPPVASMNTEAFFGQGTRLTVV.

The rearrangement uses TRBV6-5 and TRBJ2-3; 8 bases align to TRBD1. This CDR3 spans 15 amino acids. V was clipped by 2 bases and J by 3 bases; unmatched bases: 4. Per the germline V gene, CDR1 is MNHEY and CDR2 is SVGAGI. CDR3 protein: CASSYRTGRTDTQYF. For the CDR3, the DNA is TGTGCCAGCAGTTACCGGACAGGGAGGACAGATACGCAGTATTTT.

V and J are TRBV6-5 and TRBJ2-7; D possibly uses TRBD1 or TRBD2 (5 bases each). Trimming cost V 5 bases and J 9 bases, with 14 bases left between them. There are 12 residues in the CDR3. CDR1 is MNHEY and CDR2 is SVGAGI in the germline V gene. CDR3 amino acids: CASSPRGAGQYF. The CDR3 bases are TGTGCCAGCAGTCCCCGAGGGGCGGGGCAGTACTTC.

The CDR3 region has the DNA TGTGCCAGCAGCCCGACCCTCACCGGGACAGGGGGGAGGAACACTGAAGCTTTCTTT. It codes for CASSPTLTGTGGRNTEAFF. This chain joins TRBV7-9 and TRBJ1-1, with 11 bases matching TRBD1. This CDR3 comprises 19 residues. CDR1 is SEHNR, CDR2 FQNEAQ, per germline (reference sequence). Germline trimming cut 5 bases from V and 1 base from J; bases unmatched to any gene: 15.

This chain links TRBV2 with TRBJ1-1; TRBD1 agrees at 9 bases. With V trimmed by 6 bases and J by 3 bases, 8 bases remained unmatched. This CDR3 is built from 15 residues. Germline CDR1 is SNHLY and CDR2 is FYNNEI. As DNA, the CDR3 is TGTGCCAGCAGAGAAACCACAGGGGGCGACACTGAAGCTTTCTTT. This gives the protein CASRETTGGDTEAFF.

The CDR3 bases are TGTGCCAGCAGCATAAACAGGGGTCCCCCGAACACTGAAGCTTTCTTT. This sequence encodes CASSINRGPPNTEAFF. This rearrangement joins TRBV7-7 to TRBJ1-1; TRBD1 aligns across 7 bases. CDR3 length: 16 amino acids. The V gene end was trimmed by 5 bases and the J gene end by 1 base; junction bases not matched to a gene: 10. The germline CDR1 and CDR2 sequences are SSHAT and FNYEAQ (reference sequence).

This clone has more than one count but fewer than ten. This rearrangement joins TRBV11-2 to TRBJ2-7, with 9 positions matching TRBD2. The CDR3 is 15 amino acids. The junction had 7 bases not matched to a gene; V was cut back by 2 bases and J by 5 bases. Germline-derived CDR1 and CDR2 are SGHAT and FQNNGV. CDR3 residues: CASSLYLAGWNEQYF. In DNA form, the CDR3 reads TGTGCCAGCAGCTTATACCTAGCGGGGTGGAACGAGCAGTACTTC.

This clone was detected once. This chain joins TRBV11-2 and TRBJ2-1; the D is unclear. The V end lost 1 base, the J end lost 0 bases, and 7 bases lay between the germline ends. Germline loops: CDR1 SGHAT, CDR2 FQNNGV. The CDR3 has 15 residues. The CDR3 reads CASSLGASSYNEQFF. The CDR3 DNA reads TGTGCCAGCAGCTTAGGGGCTAGCTCCTACAATGAGCAGTTCTTC. Using reference TRBV11-2 and TRBJ2-1 for the parts outside the CDR3, the full variable domain is EAGVAQSPRYKIIEKRQSVAFWCNPISGHATLYWYQQILGQGPKLLIQFQNNGVVDDSQLPKDRFSAERLKGVDSTLKIQPAKLEDSAVYLCASSLGASSYNEQFFGPGTRLTVL.

This clone was found once. The chain couples TRBV19 to TRBJ2-7; D may be TRBD2 (6 bases). CDR3 size: 16 residues. Germline CDR1 LNHDA, CDR2 SQIVND (reference sequence). V gave up 5 bases and J gave up 0 bases, with 17 bases separating them. The DNA for the CDR3 is TGTGCCAGTAGTGTTGGGGTCGGGGGAGTCTCCTACGAGCAGTACTTC. Translating it yields CASSVGVGGVSYEQYF.

In this sample, this clone turned up a few times. The chain employs TRBV27 and TRBJ2-6; 11 positions match TRBD2. V dropped 5 bases and J dropped 0; count of bases not matched to a gene: 6. CDR1 and CDR2 (germline): MNHEY, SMNVEV (reference sequence). This CDR3 contains 18 residues. The chain's CDR3 is CASSPLAGGGSGANVLTF. For the CDR3, the DNA is TGTGCCAGCAGTCCCCTAGCGGGAGGTGGCTCTGGGGCCAACGTCCTGACTTTC.

The rearrangement uses TRBV5-1 and TRBJ1-2; D is unclear. Germline CDR1 SGHRS, CDR2 YFSETQ. This CDR3 is built from 14 residues. The ends were cut back, 2 bases at V and 10 bases at J, with 18 bases in the middle. The CDR3 region is CASSLEGTSEVYTF. In DNA form, the CDR3 reads TGCGCCAGCAGCTTAGAGGGTACCTCCGAAGTCTACACCTTC.

The chain joins TRBV12-5 to TRBJ1-5; D is uncertain. Trimming removed 2 bases from V and 2 bases from J, with 4 bases in between. Germline lookup yields CDR1 LGHNT and CDR2 FRNRAP. There are 13 residues in the CDR3. In DNA, the CDR3 is TGTGCTAGTGGTTTGACCGGCAATCAGCCCCAGCATTTT. It codes for CASGLTGNQPQHF. Variable domain in full (rest from reference TRBV12-5 and TRBJ1-5): DARVTQTPRHKVTEMGQEVTMRCQPILGHNTVFWYRQTMMQGLELLAYFRNRAPLDDSGMPKDRFSAEMPDATLATLKIQPSEPRDSAVYFCASGLTGNQPQHFGDGTRLSIL.

The chain carries TRBV7-9 and TRBJ1-1; D may be TRBD1 (5 bases). This CDR3 comprises 14 residues. V lost 3 bases and J lost 4, with 12 bases in between. The germline gives CDR1 SEHNR, CDR2 FQNEAQ (reference sequence). The DNA of the CDR3 is TGTGCCAGCAGCTTGGGGACGGCCGGCACTGAAGCTTTCTTT. Translated: CASSLGTAGTEAFF. The whole variable domain, filled in from reference TRBV7-9 and TRBJ1-1, reads DTGVSQNPRHKITKRGQNVTFRCDPISEHNRLYWYRQTLGQGPEFLTYFQNEAQLEKSRLLSDRFSAERPKGSFSTLEIQRTEQGDSAMYLCASSLGTAGTEAFFGQGTRLTVV.

The V call is TRBV6-5, the J call TRBJ2-7; TRBD1 might be the D (6 bases). With 7 bases removed from V and 2 bases from J, the gap between germline ends came to 18 bases. Germline V gives CDR1 MNHEY, CDR2 SVGAGI. The CDR3 is 15 residues long. The CDR3 coding sequence is TGTGCCAGCACCCCCCGACAGGCCGGCACCTACGAGCAGTACTTC. Its translation is CASTPRQAGTYEQYF.